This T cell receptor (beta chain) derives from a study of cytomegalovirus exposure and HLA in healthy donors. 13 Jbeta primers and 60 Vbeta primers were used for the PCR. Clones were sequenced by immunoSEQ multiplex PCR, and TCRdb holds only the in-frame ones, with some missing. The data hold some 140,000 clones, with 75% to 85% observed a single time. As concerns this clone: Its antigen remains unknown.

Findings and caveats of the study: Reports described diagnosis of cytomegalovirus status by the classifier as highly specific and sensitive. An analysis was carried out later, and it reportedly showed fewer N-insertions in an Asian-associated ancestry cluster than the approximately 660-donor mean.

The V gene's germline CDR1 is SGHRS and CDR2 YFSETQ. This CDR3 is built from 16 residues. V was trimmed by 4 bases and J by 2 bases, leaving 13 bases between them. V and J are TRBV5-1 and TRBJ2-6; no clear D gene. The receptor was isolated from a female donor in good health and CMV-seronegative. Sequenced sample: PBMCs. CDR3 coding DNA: TGCGCCAGCAGCCAAAGTGAGGTCGCTGGGGCCAACGTCCTGACTTTC. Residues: CASSQSEVAGANVLTF.